These 22 T cell receptor beta chains were sequenced from one sample in a study of shared clonotypes between healthy human individuals (dated by TCRdb to about 2020). CD8 naive samples consisted of CD45RO-negative cells that were positively selected for CCR7, yielding a CD45RA+CCR7+ population without TemRA cells. The library came from the immunoSEQ multiplex PCR assay. This immuneACCESS table, as held by TCRdb, lists in-frame sequences with V and J called but not all clones. Of the missing ones, under half trace to an unresolved V gene in checked studies; the others have no known cause. Present in this sample are over 2 million clones, about 95% of which were seen just once. The ten most abundant clones make up roughly 1% of the sample. Sample: naive CD8+ T cells sorted from blood. The sample's cell subset or site label, in plain terms: CD45RA+CCR7+. The receptors were gathered from a man between 18 and 35 years old in good health.

The rearrangement links TRBV29-1 to TRBJ2-2; D not resolved. CDR3 length: 12 amino acids. V lost 6 bases to trimming and J lost 1 base, with 6 bases between them. Germline lookup yields CDR1 SQVTM and CDR2 ANQGSEA. The chain's CDR3 is CSVTVNTGELFF. The DNA for the CDR3 is TGCAGCGTAACAGTGAACACCGGGGAGCTGTTTTTT.

This chain connects TRBV25-1 to TRBJ1-6; 9 bases match TRBD1. The CDR3 is 18 residues long. The ends lost 3 bases at V and 7 bases at J; junction bases unmatched: 13. The germline gives CDR1 MGHDK, CDR2 SYGVNS. In nucleotides, the CDR3 is TGTGCCAGCAGTGATCGGGACAGGGTAGTTTTGCTAAATTCACCCCTCCACTTT. It encodes CASSDRDRVVLLNSPLHF.

This clone was seen once. This chain connects TRBV13 to TRBJ2-3; 11 bases are shared with TRBD2. Unmatched junction bases numbered 5, after V lost 4 bases and J lost 2 bases. The CDR3 loop spans 16 amino acids. Germline V gene sequence: CDR1 PRHDT, CDR2 FYEKMQ (reference sequence). Here the CDR3 DNA reads TGTGCCAGCAGCTCAAGACTAGCGGGACTCACAGATACGCAGTATTTT. This codes for CASSSRLAGLTDTQYF.

Here the CDR3 reads CASTPLLLNYGYTF. CDR3 DNA: TGTGCCAGCACCCCCCTTCTGTTAAACTATGGCTACACCTTC. The chain employs TRBV5-5 and TRBJ1-2; no definite D call. Germline V gives CDR1 SGHKS, CDR2 YYEKEE (reference sequence). This CDR3 has 14 residues. V was cut by 6 bases and J by 2 bases, with 14 bases left in between.

The chain employs TRBV5-6 and TRBJ1-1, with 7 nucleotides matching TRBD1. With V trimmed by 4 bases and J by 7 bases, 4 bases remained unmatched. CDR1 is SGHDT and CDR2 is YYEEEE in the germline V gene. The CDR3 has 12 amino acids. CDR3 bases: TGTGCCAGCAGCCCCGGGACAGTTGAAGCTTTCTTT. Amino acid sequence: CASSPGTVEAFF.

The chain joins TRBV19 to TRBJ1-2; D not certain. The CDR3 is 16 amino acids. The germline V gene has CDR1 LNHDA and CDR2 SQIVND (reference sequence). Trimming removed 5 bases at V and 4 bases at J, with 20 bases between. CDR3 amino acids: CASSPSLGQPIYGYTF. In DNA, the CDR3 is TGTGCCAGTAGTCCTTCCTTAGGGCAGCCGATCTATGGCTACACCTTC.

The chain is built from TRBV4-1 and TRBJ1-2; 10 nucleotides align to TRBD1. This CDR3 region has 15 residues. V shed 0 bases and J 7 bases; nucleotides not matched to a gene: 5. Looked up from germline, CDR1 is MGHRA and CDR2 is YSYEKL. CDR3 sequence reads: CASSQEGQGIGGYTF. CDR3 bases: TGCGCCAGCAGCCAAGAGGGACAGGGGATCGGTGGCTACACCTTC.

The sample holds a few counts of this clone. This chain connects TRBV28 to TRBJ1-5; D is ambiguous. V was trimmed by 5 bases and J by 3 bases, leaving 5 bases between them. The CDR3 totals 12 residues. The germline gives CDR1 MDHEN, CDR2 SYDVKM. The CDR3 nucleotides are TGTGCCAGCAGTGCTTACAATCAGCCCCAGCATTTT. It translates to CASSAYNQPQHF.

The chain uses TRBV29-1 and TRBJ2-3; D is perhaps TRBD2 (6 bases). V was trimmed by 5 bases and J by 5 bases, leaving 17 bases between them. This CDR3 comprises 14 residues. Germline V gene lookup returns CDR1 SQVTM and CDR2 ANQGSEA. CDR3 loop: CSVLGGGAGDTQYF. CDR3 nucleotide sequence: TGCAGCGTTCTTGGTGGAGGGGCAGGAGATACGCAGTATTTT.

This chain connects TRBV6-6 to TRBJ2-3; 9 nucleotides match TRBD2. CDR3 length equals 16 residues. Per the germline V gene, CDR1 is MNHNY and CDR2 is SVGAGI (reference sequence). J gave up 6 bases and V 5 bases, and 12 bases lay outside the gene matches. CDR3: CASSPRISGRGDTQYF. CDR3 sequence (DNA): TGTGCCAGCAGTCCACGAATTAGCGGGAGAGGTGATACGCAGTATTTT.

The chain combines TRBV2 with TRBJ2-7; D perhaps matches TRBD2 (5 bases). Trimming removed 4 bases from V and 5 bases from J, with 21 bases in between. The CDR3 spans 16 residues. The germline V gene encodes CDR1 SNHLY and CDR2 FYNNEI. This chain's CDR3 is CASSGTQRVGGHEQYF. DNA of the CDR3: TGTGCCAGCAGTGGGACTCAACGGGTGGGCGGCCACGAGCAGTACTTC.

The gene calls are TRBV5-3 and TRBJ2-5; D is perhaps TRBD1 or TRBD2 (5 bases each). TRBV5-3 qualifies as an ORF whose function is uncertain. The CDR3 has 14 residues. V shed 4 bases and J shed 1 base, with 11 bases lying between them. The chain's CDR3 is CARSPCGTQETQYF. In DNA, the CDR3 is TGTGCCAGAAGCCCTTGTGGGACCCAAGAGACCCAGTACTTC.

CDR3 sequence (DNA): TGTGCCAGCAGTTTTTTCTCCGTGGGACGGGGGAAAGAGACCCAGTACTTC. It translates to CASSFFSVGRGKETQYF. V gene TRBV27 combines with J gene TRBJ2-5; maybe TRBD2 (6 bases). This CDR3 has 17 amino acids. Germline lookup yields CDR1 MNHEY and CDR2 SMNVEV (reference sequence). The ends were cut back, 3 bases at V and 3 bases at J, with 20 bases in the middle.

The chain uses TRBV6-6 and TRBJ1-3; unclear D gene. There are 15 residues in the CDR3. Looked up from germline, CDR1 is MNHNY and CDR2 is SVGAGI (reference sequence). Trimming pared 7 bases from V and 2 bases from J, leaving 15 bases between. CDR3 DNA sequence: TGTGCCAGCAAAGTACCAACCTCGGCTGGAAACACCATATATTTT. Translation: CASKVPTSAGNTIYF.

The chain couples TRBV7-8 to TRBJ2-2; the match to TRBD1 covers 8 bases. V was clipped by 2 bases and J by 5 bases; unmatched bases: 4. This CDR3 has 15 amino acids. CDR1 SGHVS and CDR2 FQNEAQ come from the germline V gene. CDR3 sequence: CASSLTGGKTGELFF. CDR3 DNA sequence: TGTGCCAGCAGCTTAACAGGGGGTAAAACCGGGGAGCTGTTTTTT.

V is TRBV27 and J is TRBJ1-2; TRBD1 agrees at 10 bases. Germline V CDR1 and CDR2: MNHEY, SMNVEV (reference sequence). V shed 2 bases, J shed 3 bases, and the junction held 12 bases outside the gene matches. The CDR3 sequence is 18 residues long. CDR3 in amino acids: CASSLAGTGVSIHYGYTF. The CDR3 DNA sequence: TGTGCCAGCAGTTTAGCCGGGACAGGGGTCTCGATTCACTATGGCTACACCTTC.

The chain combines TRBV9 with TRBJ2-3, with a tentative D call TRBD2 (6 bases). Germline CDR1 reads SGDLS; CDR2 reads YYNGEE. Trimming took off 3 bases at V and 0 bases at J, with 14 bases between the two ends. The CDR3 covers 16 residues. CDR3 sequence reads: CASSERDSSSTDTQYF. In DNA form, the CDR3 reads TGTGCCAGCAGCGAAAGGGACTCCTCTAGCACAGATACGCAGTATTTT.

This sequence joins TRBV1 and TRBJ1-2; the table's D call, TRBD1, was not checked against the DNA. TRBV1 is described as a pseudogene. This CDR3 is 16 amino acids long. The CDR3 loop is CTSRYYRDRVFYGYTF. The DNA of the CDR3 is TGCACCAGCAGATATTACCGGGACAGGGTTTTCTATGGCTACACCTTC.

This clone was observed a handful of times. Other DNA sequences in this specimen translate into the identical CDR3. The chain links TRBV7-9 to TRBJ1-5; D unresolved. This CDR3 has 12 residues. V lost 5 bases, J lost 7 bases, and 9 bases lay in between. The V gene's germline CDR1 is SEHNR and CDR2 FQNEAQ (reference sequence). For the CDR3, the DNA is TGTGCCAGCAGCCAAGGAGGACAGCCCCAGCATTTT. Its protein is CASSQGGQPQHF.

The J gene is TRBJ2-3, the V gene TRBV14; 9 nucleotides line up with TRBD2. The CDR3 spans 15 residues. The germline V gene has CDR1 SGHDN and CDR2 FVKESK. With V trimmed by 4 bases and J by 6 bases, 8 bases remained unmatched. The CDR3 region is CASSPGTSHSDTQYF. CDR3 coding DNA: TGTGCCAGCAGCCCAGGGACTAGCCATAGCGATACGCAGTATTTT. Complete variable domain (other parts from reference TRBV14 and TRBJ2-3): EAGVTQFPSHSVIEKGQTVTLRCDPISGHDNLYWYRRVMGKEIKFLLHFVKESKQDESGMPNNRFLAERTGGTYSTLKVQPAELEDSGVYFCASSPGTSHSDTQYFGPGTRLTVL.

The chain carries TRBV7-9 and TRBJ2-5, with D perhaps matching TRBD2 (5 bases). V lost 4 bases and J 3 bases, leaving 18 bases between the germline ends. From germline, CDR1 is SEHNR and CDR2 FQNEAQ (reference sequence). CDR3 length equals 16 residues. CDR3 sequence (DNA): TGTGCCAGCAGCTCTCCCCGAGGGCTGGGAGAAGAGACCCAGTACTTC. It encodes CASSSPRGLGEETQYF.

The chain recombines TRBV4-3 with TRBJ2-5; D may correspond to TRBD1 or TRBD2 (5 bases each). Germline lookup yields CDR1 LGHNA and CDR2 YSLEER. This CDR3 is built from 14 residues. V lost 2 bases to trimming and J lost 4 bases, with 11 bases between them. CDR3 DNA: TGCGCCAGCAGCCAACAAGGGACCCTAGAGACCCAGTACTTC. This gives the protein CASSQQGTLETQYF.